The next 12 T cell receptor beta chains were all read from a single sample in a study of preoperative IRX-2 immunotherapy in early breast cancer. Treatment defined: preoperative locoregional IRX-2 cytokine immunotherapy. Assay used: immunoSEQ multiplex PCR; TCRdb lists only in-frame clones, some missing. The table lists around 28,000 clones, 90% of them singletons. This sample was gathered from a patient treated with IRX-2 immunotherapy. The source of these receptors is a human donor with breast cancer.

This clone was recorded only once. The V gene is TRBV7-5, the J gene TRBJ1-3; TRBD1, as called in the table, went unchecked against the DNA. TRBV7-5 counts as a pseudogene. The CDR3 totals 15 residues. The CDR3: CARSRHRDRGNTIYF. CDR3 nucleotide sequence: TGTGCCAGAAGCCGGCACCGGGACAGAGGAAACACCATATATTTT.

This clone has only a few counts. The chain links TRBV19 to TRBJ2-5; D call uncertain. The V gene's germline CDR1 is LNHDA and CDR2 SQIVND (reference sequence). This CDR3 has 12 amino acids. V lost 5 bases and J lost 7, with 11 bases in between. CDR3: CASSGNGGTQYF. Here the CDR3 DNA reads TGTGCCAGTAGTGGGAACGGTGGGACCCAGTACTTC.

This chain links TRBV27 with TRBJ1-2, with TRBD1 matching over 7 bases. In germline, CDR1 is MNHEY, CDR2 SMNVEV (reference sequence). The CDR3 covers 14 residues. V was clipped by 4 bases and J by 5 bases; unmatched bases: 7. The CDR3 reads CASSSRQGQYGYTF. The CDR3 bases are TGTGCCAGCAGTTCCCGACAGGGTCAGTATGGCTACACCTTC.

The chain couples TRBV18 to TRBJ1-3, with D uncertain. The CDR3 length is 14 residues. V lost 3 bases, J lost 2 bases, and 8 bases lay in between. CDR1 and CDR2 (germline): KGHSH, LQKENI. The CDR3 bases are TGTGCCAGCTCACCTTCCGCGGCTGGAAACACCATATATTTT. Translated, it gives CASSPSAAGNTIYF.

V gene TRBV18 combines with J gene TRBJ2-5; possible D gene TRBD2, 6 bases. The CDR3 loop spans 12 amino acids. Trimming took 4 bases from V and 4 from J, leaving 7 bases between them. CDR1 and CDR2 (germline): KGHSH, LQKENI. CDR3 bases: TGTGCCAGCTCACAGGGAGGAGAGACCCAGTACTTC. Its translation is CASSQGGETQYF.

The rearrangement uses TRBV10-3 and TRBJ2-1; possibly TRBD2 for D (5 bases). There are 16 residues in the CDR3. Germline-derived CDR1 and CDR2 are ENHRY and SYGVKD. The V end lost 5 bases, the J end lost 4 bases, and 18 bases lay between the germline ends. CDR3 nucleotides: TGTGCCATCAGTAACGGCGGGTCTGAGCCTTACAATGAGCAGTTCTTC. Translated: CAISNGGSEPYNEQFF.

The gene calls are TRBV7-6 and TRBJ2-3; D remains unclear. The V gene lost 4 bases and the J gene lost 4 bases, with 9 bases spanning the gap. The CDR3 covers 13 residues. The V gene's germline CDR1 is SGHVS and CDR2 FNYEAQ. CDR3: CASSSLHPDTQYF. Here the CDR3 DNA reads TGTGCCAGCAGCTCGCTTCATCCAGATACGCAGTATTTT.

This clone has just one count. V and J are TRBV11-2 and TRBJ2-2, with D perhaps matching TRBD1 (6 bases). Trimming shortened V by 0 bases and J by 7 bases, and 6 bases separated the two germline ends. Germline-derived CDR1 and CDR2 are SGHAT and FQNNGV. The CDR3 contains 13 residues. CDR3 coding DNA: TGTGCCAGCAGCTTAGAACAGGGCGGGGAGCTGTTTTTT. This gives the protein CASSLEQGGELFF.

This chain connects TRBV7-9 to TRBJ2-1; maybe TRBD2 (5 bases). CDR3 length equals 15 residues. V gave up 5 bases and J gave up 2 bases, with 13 bases separating them. Germline assignment: CDR1 SEHNR and CDR2 FQNEAQ (reference sequence). As DNA, the CDR3 is TGTGCCAGCAGCCCGGACTTACTAACCTACAATGAGCAGTTCTTC. This gives the protein CASSPDLLTYNEQFF.

The chain joins TRBV7-9 to TRBJ2-7, with D perhaps given as TRBD1 or TRBD2 (5 bases each). The CDR3 is 13 amino acids. Looked up from germline, CDR1 is SEHNR and CDR2 is FQNEAQ (reference sequence). V lost 1 base to trimming and J lost 5 bases, with 9 bases between them. CDR3 sequence (DNA): TGTGCCAGCAGCTTAGGAACGGGGCACGAGCAGTACTTC. As protein: CASSLGTGHEQYF.

The chain is built from TRBV27 and TRBJ2-1; 8 positions agree with TRBD1. This CDR3 is built from 16 residues. Looked up from germline, CDR1 is MNHEY and CDR2 is SMNVEV (reference sequence). Trimming removed 5 bases from V and 1 base from J; junction bases left unmatched: 7. This CDR3 is CASSPRQGLSYNEQFF. CDR3 coding DNA: TGTGCCAGCAGTCCCCGACAGGGGCTATCCTACAATGAGCAGTTCTTC.

V usage is TRBV6-6 and J usage is TRBJ1-1, with D maybe TRBD1 (5 bases). V shed 7 bases and J shed 3 bases, with 15 bases lying between them. CDR3 length equals 14 residues. The germline gives CDR1 MNHNY, CDR2 SVGAGI (reference sequence). CDR3 sequence (DNA): TGTGCCAGCATCACTCCTGGGGGTGACACTGAAGCTTTCTTT. Its translation: CASITPGGDTEAFF.